The subject of this entry is one T cell receptor (beta chain). Its antigen is unidentified. This entry comes from a study of CD8 T cells in Susac syndrome. Turning to the study itself: Susac syndrome patients were untreated, on corticosteroids with some adding intravenous immunoglobulin, or on intravenous immunoglobulin only. Findings and limits, study-wide: Repertoires of Susac syndrome CD4+ T cells lacked clonal expansion.

From germline, CDR1 is SGHRS and CDR2 YFSETQ. The CDR3 totals 15 residues. V was trimmed by 4 bases and J by 1 base, leaving 11 bases between them. Random-hexamer reverse transcription was applied to about 0.5 to 1 ug RNA. Amplification of TCR beta CDR3 used immunoSEQ multiplex PCR across 54 Vbeta and 13 Jbeta. A single record per CDR3 protein comes from TCRdb applying MiXCR to the immunoSEQ multiplex PCR reads. The repertoire holds 95,000 to 150,000 distinct CDR3 sequences, with roughly 95% as singletons. The sequenced sample consisted of CD4+ T cells from PBMCs. This clonotype was obtained from a human donor with Susac syndrome. The V call is TRBV5-1, the J call TRBJ2-2; possible D gene TRBD1, 6 bases. CDR3 sequence (DNA): TGCGCCAGCAGCGGAAGGGGGATGAACACCGGGGAGCTGTTTTTT. As protein: CASSGRGMNTGELFF.